What follows are 24 T cell receptor beta chains derived from one specimen sequenced in a study of CD8+ T cells in alopecia areata. Isolated RNA was reverse transcribed into cDNA used as the sequencing template. Sequencing was performed with immunoSEQ multiplex PCR; in TCRdb, only in-frame clones are kept and a portion is missing. The table lists approximately 89,000 clones, just over 50% of them singletons. The material sequenced was NKG2D-high CD8+ T cells sorted from blood. These receptors came from a human donor with alopecia areata.

This sequence joins TRBV2 and TRBJ1-2, with D tentatively TRBD1 (6 bases). The V end was cut by 9 bases, the J end by 5 bases, with 13 bases between. There are 12 residues in the CDR3. The germline V gene encodes CDR1 SNHLY and CDR2 FYNNEI. CDR3 nucleotide sequence: TGTGCCAGACCCTCAGGGGAATATGGCTACACCTTC. Translating it yields CARPSGEYGYTF.

The chain employs TRBV27 and TRBJ2-1; 8 bases are shared with TRBD2. The V gene's germline CDR1 is MNHEY and CDR2 SMNVEV (reference sequence). The CDR3 loop spans 15 amino acids. With 5 bases clipped from V and 3 bases from J, the junction kept 6 bases outside the gene matches. DNA for the CDR3: TGTGCCAGCAGTACGGGACTAGATATCTACAATGAGCAGTTCTTC. Amino acids: CASSTGLDIYNEQFF.

This clone was observed a handful of times. This chain links TRBV28 with TRBJ2-5; D might be TRBD1 or TRBD2, each matching 5 bases. This CDR3 region has 14 residues. Germline values: CDR1 MDHEN, CDR2 SYDVKM. Trimming removed 1 base at V and 5 bases at J, with 11 bases between. CDR3 sequence: CASSLLAGAETQYF. Here the CDR3 DNA reads TGTGCCAGCAGTTTATTAGCCGGGGCGGAGACCCAGTACTTC.

The rearrangement joins TRBV27 to TRBJ2-5; no definite D call. The J call may be incorrect, as the DNA end agrees better with TRBJ2-7. CDR1 MNHEY and CDR2 SMNVEV come from the germline V gene (reference sequence). The CDR3 has 14 residues. Here the CDR3 reads CASSPAASSYEQYF. The DNA of the CDR3 is TGTGCCAGCAGCCCGGCAGCAAGCTCCTACGAGCAGTACTTC.

The chain joins TRBV30 to TRBJ1-5, with D hard to call. V was shortened by 2 bases and J by 7 bases, with 12 bases between the two germline ends. This CDR3 has 13 residues. Germline CDR1 reads GTSNPN; CDR2 reads SVGIG (reference sequence). The CDR3 region has the DNA TGTGCCTGGAGTCCCCCCGGGGAGCAGCCCCAGCATTTT. This gives the protein CAWSPPGEQPQHF. The entire variable domain, with the rest obtained from reference TRBV30 and TRBJ1-5, is as follows: SQTIHQWPATLVQPVGSPLSLECTVEGTSNPNLYWYRQAAGRGLQLLFYSVGIGQISSEVPQNLSASRPQDRQFILSSKKLLLSDSGFYLCAWSPPGEQPQHFGDGTRLSIL.

The chain combines TRBV5-6 with TRBJ2-1; possible D gene TRBD2, 5 bases. This CDR3 spans 14 amino acids. Per the germline V gene, CDR1 is SGHDT and CDR2 is YYEEEE. Deletions cut 0 bases from V and 8 bases from J, with 12 bases between. DNA of the CDR3: TGTGCCAGCAGCTTGGGAGGGAGCTTGTATGAGCAGTTCTTC. It encodes CASSLGGSLYEQFF.

The table lists this clone with a few counts. The chain joins TRBV4-1 to TRBJ2-2, with a tentative D call TRBD1 (6 bases). V was cut by 1 base and J by 2 bases, with 23 bases left in between. The CDR3 is 20 amino acids. CDR1 and CDR2 from the germline V gene are MGHRA and YSYEKL. In nucleotides, the CDR3 is TGCGCCAGCAGCCAAGCCAAGATCATGACAGGAAGTATCAACACCGGGGAGCTGTTTTTT. This sequence encodes CASSQAKIMTGSINTGELFF.

This clone showed up just a few times. CDR3 residues: CSVGRGATDTQYF. CDR3 bases: TGCAGCGTCGGGAGAGGGGCCACAGATACGCAGTATTTT. The V call is TRBV29-1, the J call TRBJ2-3; tentative D call: TRBD2 (6 bases). CDR3 length equals 13 residues. The ends were cut back, 6 bases at V and 2 bases at J, with 12 bases in the middle. Looked up from germline, CDR1 is SQVTM and CDR2 is ANQGSEA.

V is TRBV5-1 and J is TRBJ1-1, with D perhaps TRBD1 (5 bases). The CDR3 spans 16 residues. Germline assignment: CDR1 SGHRS and CDR2 YFSETQ. The V end lost 3 bases, the J end lost 1 base, and 16 bases lay between the germline ends. The chain's CDR3 is CASSSGGEGTNTEAFF. In DNA, the CDR3 is TGCGCCAGCAGCTCTGGAGGGGAGGGAACGAACACTGAAGCTTTCTTT.

Worth noting for this clone: Sequence at one end of the junction differs from germline and may be a read error. The chain has TRBV5-1 and TRBJ1-1, with TRBD1 identical over 7 bases. Germline CDR1 is SGHRS and CDR2 is YFSETQ. CDR3 length equals 15 residues. This chain's CDR3 is CASSPRQGLKTEAFF. As DNA, the CDR3 is TGCGCCAGCAGCCCCAGACAGGGCTTGAAAACTGAAGCTTTCTTT. Drawing the rest from reference TRBV5-1 and TRBJ1-1, the complete variable domain is KAGVTQTPRYLIKTRGQQVTLSCSPISGHRSVSWYQQTPGQGLQFLFEYFSETQRNKGNFPGRFSGRQFSNSRSEMNVSTLELGDSALYLCASSPRQGLKTEAFFGQGTRLTVV.

This clone was seen a few times. The rearrangement uses TRBV29-1 and TRBJ1-2, with D unresolved. V was clipped by 3 bases and J by 6 bases, with 8 bases between them. The germline gives CDR1 SQVTM, CDR2 ANQGSEA. This CDR3 region has 11 residues. The CDR3 reads CSVEHSDGYTF. The DNA for the CDR3 is TGCAGCGTTGAGCACAGCGATGGCTACACCTTC.

This clone was seen only a few times. The chain is built from TRBV6-6 and TRBJ1-1; D ambiguous. Germline CDR1 MNHNY, CDR2 SVGAGI (reference sequence). V lost 5 bases, J lost 2 bases, and 6 bases lay in between. This CDR3 is 12 amino acids long. The CDR3 region is CASSPLNTEAFF. CDR3 bases: TGTGCCAGCAGTCCATTAAACACTGAAGCTTTCTTT.

The chain links TRBV9 to TRBJ2-1; 8 bases are shared with TRBD2. J lost 0 bases, V lost 4 bases, and 9 bases had no gene match. This CDR3 spans 17 amino acids. Per germline, CDR1 SGDLS and CDR2 YYNGEE. The DNA of the CDR3 is TGTGCCAGCAGCTTCAGCAATACTAGCGGCTCCTACAATGAGCAGTTCTTC. Its translation is CASSFSNTSGSYNEQFF.

The chain uses TRBV28 and TRBJ2-7; D is possibly TRBD1 or TRBD2 (5 bases each). V was shortened by 3 bases and J by 1 base, with 10 bases between the two germline ends. The CDR3 totals 14 residues. The V gene's germline CDR1 is MDHEN and CDR2 SYDVKM. The CDR3 spells CASSLGRTSYEQYF. CDR3 nucleotide sequence: TGTGCCAGCAGTTTGGGACGGACTTCCTACGAGCAGTACTTC. The entire variable domain, with the rest obtained from reference TRBV28 and TRBJ2-7, is as follows: DVKVTQSSRYLVKRTGEKVFLECVQDMDHENMFWYRQDPGLGLRLIYFSYDVKMKEKGDIPEGYSVSREKKERFSLILESASTNQTSMYLCASSLGRTSYEQYFGPGTRLTVT.

The chain links TRBV29-1 to TRBJ2-6; unclear D gene. CDR1 SQVTM and CDR2 ANQGSEA come from the germline V gene. V lost 5 bases to trimming and J lost 4 bases, with 3 bases between them. The CDR3 covers 11 residues. CDR3 loop: CSVPGANVLTF. In DNA, the CDR3 is TGCAGCGTTCCCGGGGCCAACGTCCTGACTTTC.

This clone was recorded only once. This chain uses TRBV29-1 with TRBJ2-1; D is undetermined. This CDR3 is built from 13 residues. Germline CDR1 is SQVTM and CDR2 is ANQGSEA. V was trimmed by 7 bases and J by 2 bases, leaving 12 bases between them. CDR3: CSAGGAAYNEQFF. The DNA for the CDR3 is TGCAGCGCTGGTGGAGCCGCCTACAATGAGCAGTTCTTC.

In its sample, this clone was seen a few times. The V gene is TRBV7-9, the J gene TRBJ2-1; 7 nucleotides line up with TRBD1. The germline V gene encodes CDR1 SEHNR and CDR2 FQNEAQ (reference sequence). The V gene end was trimmed by 4 bases and the J gene end by 5 bases; junction bases not matched to a gene: 8. This CDR3 spans 15 amino acids. The CDR3 reads CASSYARDRNNEQFF. CDR3 DNA sequence: TGTGCCAGCAGCTACGCCAGGGACAGAAACAATGAGCAGTTCTTC. Full variable domain (rest looked up from reference TRBV7-9 and TRBJ2-1): DTGVSQNPRHKITKRGQNVTFRCDPISEHNRLYWYRQTLGQGPEFLTYFQNEAQLEKSRLLSDRFSAERPKGSFSTLEIQRTEQGDSAMYLCASSYARDRNNEQFFGPGTRLTVL.

J is TRBJ1-2 and V is TRBV29-1; 7 bases line up with TRBD1. CDR1 and CDR2 from the germline V gene are SQVTM and ANQGSEA. The V gene end was trimmed by 5 bases and the J gene end by 8 bases; junction bases not matched to a gene: 17. CDR3 size: 15 residues. The CDR3 sequence is CSVWAVLEGAYGYTF. The DNA for the CDR3 is TGCAGCGTTTGGGCAGTTTTGGAGGGGGCCTACGGCTACACCTTC.

The genes are TRBV15 and TRBJ2-1; no clear D. CDR3 length equals 14 residues. Germline CDR1 reads LNHNV; CDR2 reads YYDKDF (reference sequence). The V end lost 8 bases, the J end lost 2 bases, and 13 bases lay between the germline ends. This CDR3 reads CATEETQAYNEQFF. The CDR3 nucleotides read TGTGCCACCGAGGAGACCCAGGCCTACAATGAGCAGTTCTTC.

The rearrangement joins TRBV27 to TRBJ2-3, with TRBD2 identical over 10 bases. This CDR3 is built from 12 residues. The germline V gene encodes CDR1 MNHEY and CDR2 SMNVEV (reference sequence). V was pared by 10 bases and J by 3 bases, with 1 base of the junction left unmatched. The CDR3 coding sequence is TGTGCCACGACTAGCGGGACAGATACGCAGTATTTT. Its protein product is CATTSGTDTQYF.

A few counts support this clone. The chain has TRBV29-1 and TRBJ2-7; 13 bases agree with TRBD2. The CDR3 length is 12 residues. CDR1 and CDR2 from the germline V gene are SQVTM and ANQGSEA. The CDR3 loop reads CSGTSGTHEQYF. Written as DNA, the CDR3 is TGCAGTGGGACTAGCGGGACACACGAGCAGTACTTC.

This clone was observed a handful of times. This chain joins TRBV7-9 and TRBJ2-1; D gene ambiguous. Germline CDR1 reads SEHNR; CDR2 reads FQNEAQ (reference sequence). CDR3 size: 12 residues. Trimming took 6 bases from V and 7 from J, leaving 10 bases between them. The CDR3, as DNA: TGTGCCAGCAGTCCCGGTTTGAATGAGCAGTTCTTC. Residues: CASSPGLNEQFF.

V usage is TRBV6-1 and J usage is TRBJ2-7; TRBD2 is a possible D gene (5 bases). V dropped 4 bases and J dropped 1 base, with 8 bases sitting between them. This CDR3 has 13 amino acids. The germline V gene has CDR1 MNHNS and CDR2 SASEGT. Here the CDR3 DNA reads TGTGCCAGCAGTGGAGGGTTATCCTACGAGCAGTACTTC. This codes for CASSGGLSYEQYF.

The chain joins TRBV4-2 to TRBJ1-1; 9 bases line up with TRBD1. Per germline, CDR1 LGHNA and CDR2 YNFKEQ. This CDR3 region has 17 residues. J was trimmed by 3 bases and V by 4 bases; bases with no gene match: 12. The DNA for the CDR3 is TGTGCCAGCAGCCCATGGGACAGGGCGCCCCAAGACACTGAAGCTTTCTTT. It encodes CASSPWDRAPQDTEAFF.